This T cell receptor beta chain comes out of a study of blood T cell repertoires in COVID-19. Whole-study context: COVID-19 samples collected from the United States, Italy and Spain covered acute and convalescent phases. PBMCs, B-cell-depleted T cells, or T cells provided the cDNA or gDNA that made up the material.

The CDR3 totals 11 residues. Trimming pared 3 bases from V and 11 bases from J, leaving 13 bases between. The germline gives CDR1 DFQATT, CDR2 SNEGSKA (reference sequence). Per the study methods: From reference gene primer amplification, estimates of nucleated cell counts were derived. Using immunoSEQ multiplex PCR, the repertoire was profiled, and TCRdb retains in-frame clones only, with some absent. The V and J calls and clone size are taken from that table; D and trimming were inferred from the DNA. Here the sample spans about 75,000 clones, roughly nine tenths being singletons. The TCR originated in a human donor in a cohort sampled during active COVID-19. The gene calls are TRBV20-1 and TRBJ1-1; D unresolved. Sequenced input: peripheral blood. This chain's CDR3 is CSASLKDFAFF. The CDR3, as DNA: TGCAGTGCTAGCCTCAAGGACTTTGCTTTCTTT.